This entry concerns a single T cell receptor beta chain. Its antigen remains unidentified. These data come from a study of shared clonotypes between healthy human individuals. Overall study findings and caveats: Clonotype sharing among donors likely depends on sequencing depth.

This CDR3 comprises 16 residues. V lost 0 bases, J lost 1 base, and 5 bases stayed unmatched. The V gene's germline CDR1 is SGHRS and CDR2 YFSETQ. A split of CD4+ cells into CD45RA+ naive and CD45RA-negative memory subsets was performed. Each cell subset's genomic DNA was divided evenly among several immunoSEQ plates. Original analysis: Filtering of immunoSEQ junctional sequences could not match full-length read filtering. Assay: immunoSEQ multiplex PCR; the TCRdb copy retains only in-frame clones and omits some. The V and J calls and clone size are taken from that table; D and trimming were inferred from the DNA. The repertoire holds a few million clones, with around 94% as singletons.

The rearrangement uses TRBV5-1 and TRBJ1-1, with TRBD1 matching 8 bases. The material sequenced was naive CD4+ T cells sorted from blood. Subset defined: CD45RA+ positively selected. The receptor's source is a man younger than 35 in good health. CDR3 sequence: CASSLGGTGRNTEAFF. CDR3 DNA: TGCGCCAGCAGCTTGGGAGGGACAGGTAGGAACACTGAAGCTTTCTTT.